This entry concerns a single TCR beta chain. Its antigen remains unidentified. Per germline, CDR1 SGHTA and CDR2 FQGNSA. This CDR3 region has 15 residues. V trimming: 4 bases; J trimming: 1 base; junction bases outside the gene matches: 6. These data belong to a study of blood T cells in healthy people across ages. Study-level findings and limits: Changes seen in expanded clonotypes were possibly confounded by donor CMV status left unknown. Older individuals had lower TCR beta diversity per million T cells (the decline was roughly linear).

A second PCR of 7 to 11 cycles used a sample-barcoded 5' primer and a J-beta primer mix. TCRdb recomputed calls from the 5' RACE reads with MiXCR, one row per CDR3 protein. The sample lists about 640,000 distinct CDR3 sequences; 45% to 65% were seen once. The material sequenced was blood. This sequence originates from a man between 60 and 75 years old in good health. This rearrangement joins TRBV7-2 to TRBJ2-5; TRBD2 matches at 7 bases. The CDR3 nucleotides are TGTGCCAGCAGCTCCCTGCGGGGGTCCCAAGAGACCCAGTACTTC. Translated: CASSSLRGSQETQYF.